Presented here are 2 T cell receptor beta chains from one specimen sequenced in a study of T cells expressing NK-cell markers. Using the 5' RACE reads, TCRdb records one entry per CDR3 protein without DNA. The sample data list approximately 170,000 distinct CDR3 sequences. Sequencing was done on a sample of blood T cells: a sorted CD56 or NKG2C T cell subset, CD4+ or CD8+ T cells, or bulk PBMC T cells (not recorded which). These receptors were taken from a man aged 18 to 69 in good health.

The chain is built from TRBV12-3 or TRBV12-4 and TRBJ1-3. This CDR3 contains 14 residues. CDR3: CASSPPAAGNTIYF.

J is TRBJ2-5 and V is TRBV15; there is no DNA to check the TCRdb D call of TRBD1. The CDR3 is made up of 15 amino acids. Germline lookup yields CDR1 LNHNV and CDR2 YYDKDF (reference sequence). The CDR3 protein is CATSRSGTAQETQYF.